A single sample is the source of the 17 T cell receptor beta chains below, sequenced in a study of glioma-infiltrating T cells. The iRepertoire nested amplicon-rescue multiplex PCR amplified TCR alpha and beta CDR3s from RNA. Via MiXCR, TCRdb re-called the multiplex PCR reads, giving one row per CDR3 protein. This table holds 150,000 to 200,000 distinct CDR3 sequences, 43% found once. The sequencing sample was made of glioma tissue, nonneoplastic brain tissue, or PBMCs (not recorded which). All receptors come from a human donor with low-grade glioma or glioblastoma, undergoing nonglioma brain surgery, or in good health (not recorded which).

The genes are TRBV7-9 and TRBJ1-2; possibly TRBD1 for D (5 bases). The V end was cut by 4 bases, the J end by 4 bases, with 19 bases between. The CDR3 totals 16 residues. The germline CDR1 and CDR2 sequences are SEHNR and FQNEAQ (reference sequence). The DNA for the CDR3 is TGTGCCAGCAGCTCATTGTCGGGGGTCTTGGTCTATGGCTACACCTTC. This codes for CASSSLSGVLVYGYTF.

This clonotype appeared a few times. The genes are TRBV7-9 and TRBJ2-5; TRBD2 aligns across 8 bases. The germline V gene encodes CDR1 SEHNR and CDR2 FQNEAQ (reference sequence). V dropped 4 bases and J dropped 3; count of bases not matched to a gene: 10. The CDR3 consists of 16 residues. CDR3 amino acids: CASSYSGAPIEETQYF. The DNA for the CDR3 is TGTGCCAGCAGCTATAGCGGGGCCCCAATTGAAGAGACCCAGTACTTC.

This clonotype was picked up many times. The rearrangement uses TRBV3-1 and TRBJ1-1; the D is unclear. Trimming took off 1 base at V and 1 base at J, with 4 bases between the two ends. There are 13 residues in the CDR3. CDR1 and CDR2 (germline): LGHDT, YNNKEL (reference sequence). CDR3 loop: CASSQVRNTEAFF. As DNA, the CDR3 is TGTGCCAGCAGCCAAGTGAGGAACACTGAAGCTTTCTTT.

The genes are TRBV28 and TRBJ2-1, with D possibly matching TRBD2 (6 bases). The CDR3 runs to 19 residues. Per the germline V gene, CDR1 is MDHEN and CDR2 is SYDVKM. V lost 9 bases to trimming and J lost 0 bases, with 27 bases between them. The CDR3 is CARRTGTRFGQSSYNEQFF. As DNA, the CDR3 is TGTGCCAGAAGGACCGGGACTCGCTTCGGCCAGAGCTCCTACAATGAGCAGTTCTTC.

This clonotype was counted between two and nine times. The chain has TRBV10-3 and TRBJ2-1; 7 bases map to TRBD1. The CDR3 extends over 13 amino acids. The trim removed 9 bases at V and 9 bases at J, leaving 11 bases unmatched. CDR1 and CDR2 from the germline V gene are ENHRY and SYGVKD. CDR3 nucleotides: TGTGCCATTACCGACCCACCAGGGGGTGAGCAGTTCTTC. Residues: CAITDPPGGEQFF.

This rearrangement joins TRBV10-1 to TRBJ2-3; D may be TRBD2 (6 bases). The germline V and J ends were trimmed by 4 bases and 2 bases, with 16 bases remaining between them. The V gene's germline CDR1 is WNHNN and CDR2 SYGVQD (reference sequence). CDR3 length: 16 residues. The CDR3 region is CASSALARDPTDTQYF. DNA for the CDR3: TGCGCCAGCAGTGCTCTAGCGAGAGACCCCACAGATACGCAGTATTTT.

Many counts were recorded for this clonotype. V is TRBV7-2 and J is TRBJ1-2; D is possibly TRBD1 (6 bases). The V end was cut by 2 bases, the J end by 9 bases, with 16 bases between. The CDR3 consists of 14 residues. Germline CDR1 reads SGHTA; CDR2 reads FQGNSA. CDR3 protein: CASSLRTESGSYTF. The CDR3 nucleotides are TGTGCCAGCAGCTTAAGGACAGAATCCGGGAGCTACACCTTC. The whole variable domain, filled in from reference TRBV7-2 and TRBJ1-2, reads GAGVSQSPSNKVTEKGKDVELRCDPISGHTALYWYRQSLGQGLEFLIYFQGNSAPDKSGLPSDRFSAERTGGSVSTLTIQRTQQEDSAVYLCASSLRTESGSYTFGSGTRLTVV.

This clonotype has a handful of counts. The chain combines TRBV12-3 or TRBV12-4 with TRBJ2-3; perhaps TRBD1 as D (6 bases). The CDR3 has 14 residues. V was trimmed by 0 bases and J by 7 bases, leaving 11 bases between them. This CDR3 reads CASSLAQGRNTQYF. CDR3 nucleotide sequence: TGTGCCAGCAGTTTAGCACAGGGACGGAATACGCAGTATTTT.

The CDR3 DNA is TGCAGCGTTGCCCAGGACGAGAATTCACCCCTCCACTTT. Amino acid sequence: CSVAQDENSPLHF. This chain links TRBV29-1 with TRBJ1-6; D is ambiguous. This CDR3 contains 13 residues. The V and J ends lost 4 bases and 7 bases respectively, with 11 bases between them. Germline-derived CDR1 and CDR2 are SQVTM and ANQGSEA. Full variable domain (remainder filled in from reference TRBV29-1 and TRBJ1-6): SAVISQKPSRDICQRGTSLTIQCQVDSQVTMMFWYRQQPGQSLTLIATANQGSEATYESGFVIDKFPISRPNLTFSTLTVSNMSPEDSSIYLCSVAQDENSPLHFGNGTRLTVT.

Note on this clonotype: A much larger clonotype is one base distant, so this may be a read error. The CDR3 region is CASSLIRAHTQETKYF. The CDR3 DNA is TGTGCCAGCAGTTTAATTCGCGCCCATACCCAAGAGACCAAGTACTTC. The chain carries TRBV27 and TRBJ2-5; D is uncertain. There are 16 residues in the CDR3. Germline lookup yields CDR1 MNHEY and CDR2 SMNVEV (reference sequence).

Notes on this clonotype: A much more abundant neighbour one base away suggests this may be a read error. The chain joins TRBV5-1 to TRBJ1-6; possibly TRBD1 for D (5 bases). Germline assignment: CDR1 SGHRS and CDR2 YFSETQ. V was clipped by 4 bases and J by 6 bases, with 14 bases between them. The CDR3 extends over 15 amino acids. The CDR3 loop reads CASSRSTASNSPLHF. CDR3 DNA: TGCGCCAGCAGCAGATCGACAGCCTCTAATTCACCCCTCCACTTT.

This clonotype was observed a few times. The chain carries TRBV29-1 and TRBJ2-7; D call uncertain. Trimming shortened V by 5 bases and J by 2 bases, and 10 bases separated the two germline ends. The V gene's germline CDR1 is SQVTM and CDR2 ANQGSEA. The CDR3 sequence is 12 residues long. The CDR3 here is CSVTATTYEQYF. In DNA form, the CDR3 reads TGCAGCGTTACAGCGACCACCTACGAGCAGTACTTC.

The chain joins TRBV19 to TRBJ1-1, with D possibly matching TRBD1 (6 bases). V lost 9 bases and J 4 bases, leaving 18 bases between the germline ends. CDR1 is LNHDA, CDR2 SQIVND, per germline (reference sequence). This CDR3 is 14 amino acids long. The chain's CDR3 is CASQDRLALTEAFF. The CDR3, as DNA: TGTGCCAGCCAGGACAGACTTGCCCTCACTGAAGCTTTCTTT.

CDR3 protein: CASSRAGYVNTEAFF. DNA for the CDR3: TGCGCCAGCAGCCGGGCGGGCTACGTAAACACTGAAGCTTTCTTT. V and J are TRBV4-1 and TRBJ1-1, with D unclear. V was clipped by 4 bases and J by 2 bases, with 14 bases between them. Germline CDR1 and CDR2: MGHRA and YSYEKL. The CDR3 sequence is 15 residues long.

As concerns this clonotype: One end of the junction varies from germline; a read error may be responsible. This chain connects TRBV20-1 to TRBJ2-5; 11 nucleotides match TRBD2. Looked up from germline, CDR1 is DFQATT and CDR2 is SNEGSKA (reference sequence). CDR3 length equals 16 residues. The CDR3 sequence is CSASPQLAGAVKTQCF. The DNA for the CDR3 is TGCAGTGCTAGCCCTCAACTAGCGGGAGCGGTAAAGACCCAGTGCTTC.

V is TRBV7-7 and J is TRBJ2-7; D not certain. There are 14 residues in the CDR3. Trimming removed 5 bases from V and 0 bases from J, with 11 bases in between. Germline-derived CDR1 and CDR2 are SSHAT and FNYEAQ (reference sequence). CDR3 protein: CASSPSLNSYEQYF. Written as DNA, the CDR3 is TGTGCCAGCAGCCCCTCCCTCAACTCCTACGAGCAGTACTTC.

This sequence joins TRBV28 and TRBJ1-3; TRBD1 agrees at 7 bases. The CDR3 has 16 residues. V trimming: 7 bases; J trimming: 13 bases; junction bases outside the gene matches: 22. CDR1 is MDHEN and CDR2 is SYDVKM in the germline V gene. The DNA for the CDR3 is TGTGCCAGCACGTTGACAGGGAGAAACTCTGGAATCACAATATATTTT. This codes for CASTLTGRNSGITIYF.